These 28 T cell receptor beta chains came from one sample sequenced in a study of vaccination and CD4 T cells after COVID-19. Sequencing of the DNA from cultured CD4+ T cells was carried out with the Oncomine TCR Beta short-read assay. TCRdb ran MiXCR on the PCR reads and lists one entry per CDR3 protein. The table has about 9,800 distinct CDR3 sequences, less than 60% seen once. Their target antigens are unknown. The treatment here: approximately 11-day PBMC culture with coronavirus spike peptide pools or control peptides (ViraFEST assay). Sequencing used CD4+ T cells from blood, cultured in vitro. The receptors were sampled from a human donor who had recovered from COVID-19.

V and J are TRBV11-3 and TRBJ2-2; a possible D gene is TRBD2 (7 bases). V was trimmed by 5 bases and J by 3 bases, leaving 19 bases between them. This CDR3 contains 17 residues. The germline CDR1 and CDR2 sequences are SGHNT and YENEEA. CDR3 residues: CASSPDVGGADTGELFF. The CDR3, as DNA: TGTGCCAGCAGCCCCGACGTAGGGGGGGCCGACACCGGGGAGCTGTTTTTT.

The V and J genes are TRBV29-1 and TRBJ2-3; D may be TRBD1 or TRBD2 (5 bases each). This CDR3 region has 14 residues. Germline CDR1 SQVTM, CDR2 ANQGSEA. V dropped 4 bases and J dropped 7 bases, with 18 bases sitting between them. The CDR3 DNA follows: TGCAGCGTTGGGGGACGGCTAAGCATCCATACGCAGTATTTT. It translates to CSVGGRLSIHTQYF.

The chain uses TRBV5-8 and TRBJ1-2; D gene ambiguous. The CDR3 is 14 amino acids. CDR1 is SGHTS and CDR2 is YDEGEE in the germline V gene. The V end lost 4 bases, the J end lost 2 bases, and 12 bases lay between the germline ends. CDR3 in DNA: TGTGCCAGCAGCCGAGACACGACGAACTATGGCTACACCTTC. It translates to CASSRDTTNYGYTF. Based on the CDR3 plus reference TRBV5-8 and TRBJ1-2, the full variable domain is EAGVTQSPTHLIKTRGQQATLRCSPISGHTSVYWYQQALGLGLQFLLWYDEGEERNRGNFPPRFSGRQFPNYSSELNVNALELEDSALYLCASSRDTTNYGYTFGSGTRLTVV.

The rearrangement uses TRBV2 and TRBJ1-4; 7 bases fit TRBD1. V shed 6 bases, J shed 3 bases, and the junction held 4 bases outside the gene matches. CDR3 length equals 14 residues. Looked up from germline, CDR1 is SNHLY and CDR2 is FYNNEI. Here the CDR3 DNA reads TGTGCCAGCAGCGGCACAGGGGCTAATGAAAAACTGTTTTTT. Protein sequence: CASSGTGANEKLFF.

CDR3 residues: CASSLIPPNTEAFF. The CDR3 nucleotides are TGTGCCAGCAGTTTAATACCTCCGAACACTGAAGCTTTCTTT. The V gene is TRBV12-3 or TRBV12-4, the J gene TRBJ1-1; D ambiguous. The CDR3 length is 14 residues. The germline V and J ends were trimmed by 2 bases and 1 base, with 8 bases remaining between them.

J is TRBJ1-2 and V is TRBV10-3, with 9 bases matching TRBD1. V gave up 10 bases and J gave up 8 bases; unmatched junction bases: 14. The germline V gene has CDR1 ENHRY and CDR2 SYGVKD. This CDR3 comprises 14 residues. This chain's CDR3 is CASREPQGARGYTF. The CDR3 nucleotides are TGTGCCAGCAGGGAACCACAGGGGGCGCGGGGCTACACCTTC.

This chain links TRBV5-1 with TRBJ1-1; D is unresolved. Deletions cut 0 bases from V and 2 bases from J, with 5 bases between. Germline values: CDR1 SGHRS, CDR2 YFSETQ. This CDR3 comprises 13 residues. CDR3 bases: TGCGCCAGCAGCTTGGGGGGTAACACTGAAGCTTTCTTT. Amino acids: CASSLGGNTEAFF.

This clonotype has only a few counts. The V gene is TRBV6-1, the J gene TRBJ1-2; maybe TRBD1 (5 bases). Germline CDR1 reads MNHNS; CDR2 reads SASEGT. V gave up 6 bases and J gave up 0 bases, with 14 bases separating them. The CDR3 totals 15 residues. The CDR3 DNA follows: TGTGCCAGCAGCTCGGGACTCTCCTCTAACTATGGCTACACCTTC. The encoded protein is CASSSGLSSNYGYTF.

In this sample, this clonotype turned up a few times. The rearrangement joins TRBV4-1 to TRBJ2-1, with 9 positions matching TRBD2. The junction had 8 bases not matched to a gene; V was cut back by 5 bases and J by 3 bases. This CDR3 comprises 16 residues. Per the germline V gene, CDR1 is MGHRA and CDR2 is YSYEKL. CDR3 residues: CASSYSGGGVYNEQFF. CDR3 in DNA: TGCGCCAGCAGCTATAGCGGCGGGGGGGTCTACAATGAGCAGTTCTTC.

This clonotype has more than one count but fewer than ten. The gene calls are TRBV10-3 and TRBJ2-7; D remains unclear. The germline gives CDR1 ENHRY, CDR2 SYGVKD. V was shortened by 3 bases and J by 0 bases, with 15 bases between the two germline ends. The CDR3 consists of 16 residues. Here the CDR3 reads CAISDKMAGSSYEQYF. The CDR3 nucleotides are TGTGCCATCAGTGATAAAATGGCAGGTAGCTCCTACGAGCAGTACTTC.

This chain uses TRBV20-1 with TRBJ2-1; D possibly corresponds to TRBD1 (5 bases). CDR3 size: 18 residues. In germline, CDR1 is DFQATT, CDR2 SNEGSKA (reference sequence). V lost 8 bases, J lost 4 bases, and 30 bases lay in between. The CDR3 region has the DNA TGCAGTTCCTATAGAAGCTCAGGTGGGGCCACGCAATACAATGAGCAGTTCTTC. This gives the protein CSSYRSSGGATQYNEQFF.

By frequency in the sample, this clonotype is medium-sized (0.01 to 0.1%). The J gene is TRBJ2-5, the V gene TRBV2; the D is unclear. Per the germline V gene, CDR1 is SNHLY and CDR2 is FYNNEI. The V and J ends lost 4 bases and 7 bases respectively, with 13 bases between them. The length of the CDR3 is 13 residues. The CDR3 region has the DNA TGTGCCAGCAGTGTTGGCGACTCGGGGACCCAGTACTTC. Encoded protein: CASSVGDSGTQYF.

This chain links TRBV2 with TRBJ1-6; perhaps TRBD1 as D (6 bases). CDR3 length: 15 amino acids. Germline V gene data show CDR1 as SNHLY and CDR2 as FYNNEI. The V and J ends lost 3 bases and 5 bases respectively, with 11 bases between them. In DNA form, the CDR3 reads TGTGCCAGCAGTGAGTGGGGACATAATAATTCACCCCTCCACTTT. It translates to CASSEWGHNNSPLHF.

This clonotype has just one count. The chain uses TRBV7-2 and TRBJ2-1; TRBD2 agrees at 7 bases. The germline CDR1 and CDR2 sequences are SGHTA and FQGNSA. V trimming: 4 bases; J trimming: 3 bases; junction bases outside the gene matches: 9. This CDR3 contains 16 residues. DNA of the CDR3: TGTGCCAGCAGCTCCCGTCTGCGGGGGATCTACAATGAGCAGTTCTTC. Its protein product is CASSSRLRGIYNEQFF.

The V gene is TRBV6-1, the J gene TRBJ1-2; 8 bases are a match to TRBD1. Trimming cost V 5 bases and J 8 bases; bases outside gene matches: 4. CDR1 is MNHNS, CDR2 SASEGT, per germline. This CDR3 is built from 12 residues. This CDR3 is CASSIRTGGYTF. CDR3 nucleotides: TGTGCCAGCAGTATCCGGACAGGGGGCTACACCTTC.

The chain links TRBV19 to TRBJ1-6; D is perhaps TRBD1 (5 bases). Germline CDR1 reads LNHDA; CDR2 reads SQIVND (reference sequence). CDR3 length equals 15 residues. The V end lost 7 bases, the J end lost 0 bases, and 10 bases lay between the germline ends. CDR3 protein: CASMEGSSYNSPLHF. As DNA, the CDR3 is TGTGCCAGTATGGAGGGGAGCTCCTATAATTCACCCCTCCACTTT. The complete variable domain, with remaining parts taken from reference TRBV19 and TRBJ1-6, reads DGGITQSPKYLFRKEGQNVTLSCEQNLNHDAMYWYRQDPGQGLRLIYYSQIVNDFQKGDIAEGYSVSREKKESFPLTVTSAQKNPTAFYLCASMEGSSYNSPLHFGNGTRLTVT.

The chain employs TRBV5-4 and TRBJ2-2; no definite D call. V lost 7 bases to trimming and J lost 0 bases, with 4 bases between them. Per germline, CDR1 SGHNT and CDR2 YYREEE (reference sequence). This CDR3 region has 12 residues. The CDR3 is CASGPNTGELFF. The DNA for the CDR3 is TGTGCCAGCGGGCCGAACACCGGGGAGCTGTTTTTT. Full variable domain (outside the CDR3, taken from reference TRBV5-4 and TRBJ2-2): ETGVTQSPTHLIKTRGQQVTLRCSSQSGHNTVSWYQQALGQGPQFIFQYYREEENGRGNFPPRFSGLQFPNYSSELNVNALELDDSALYLCASGPNTGELFFGEGSRLTVL.

This clonotype was seen a single time. The chain links TRBV20-1 to TRBJ2-5; TRBD2 aligns across 9 bases. Trimming removed 5 bases from V and 5 bases from J; junction bases left unmatched: 15. CDR3 length: 16 amino acids. Per germline, CDR1 DFQATT and CDR2 SNEGSKA (reference sequence). CDR3 sequence reads: CSAWGGAGGRQETQYF. CDR3 coding DNA: TGCAGTGCTTGGGGGGGAGCGGGGGGACGACAGGAGACCCAGTACTTC.

This sequence joins TRBV18 and TRBJ1-1; D is uncertain. CDR3 size: 15 residues. The V gene lost 3 bases and the J gene lost 1 base, with 12 bases spanning the gap. Germline-derived CDR1 and CDR2 are KGHSH and LQKENI. CDR3 DNA: TGTGCCAGCTCACCTGGGGAACAACCGAACACTGAAGCTTTCTTT. As protein: CASSPGEQPNTEAFF.

V is TRBV20-1 and J is TRBJ2-1; a possible D gene is TRBD1 (5 bases). Germline V gene lookup returns CDR1 DFQATT and CDR2 SNEGSKA (reference sequence). Trimming removed 1 base from V and 10 bases from J, with 5 bases in between. The CDR3 runs to 10 residues. The CDR3 DNA reads TGCAGTGCTAGAGGGGGCGAGCAGTTCTTC. Its translation: CSARGGEQFF.

This clonotype was found a few times. The rearrangement links TRBV10-3 to TRBJ2-2, with a possible D match to TRBD1 (6 bases). Trimming left V 11 bases short and J 4 bases short, with 17 bases between. The germline V gene has CDR1 ENHRY and CDR2 SYGVKD. The CDR3 covers 14 residues. The CDR3 DNA is TGTGCCGGCGCTTGGGGCAGGGGCACCGGGGAGCTGTTTTTT. This codes for CAGAWGRGTGELFF.

This rearrangement joins TRBV7-6 to TRBJ1-5; 8 bases are a match to TRBD1. This CDR3 has 14 residues. Germline lookup yields CDR1 SGHVS and CDR2 FNYEAQ. Trimming cost V 6 bases and J 4 bases; bases outside gene matches: 5. This CDR3 is CASSAGGGNQPQHF. CDR3 DNA sequence: TGTGCCAGCAGTGCAGGGGGCGGTAATCAGCCCCAGCATTTT.

This clonotype is deemed large. The genes are TRBV20-1 and TRBJ2-5; 7 bases match TRBD1. The CDR3 is made up of 16 amino acids. The germline CDR1 and CDR2 sequences are DFQATT and SNEGSKA (reference sequence). The J segment lost 3 bases and the V segment lost 0 bases, leaving 10 bases of the junction unmatched. The CDR3 loop reads CSARDLRNRGKETQYF. CDR3 in DNA: TGCAGTGCTAGAGATCTCCGTAACAGGGGAAAAGAGACCCAGTACTTC.

The J gene is TRBJ1-1, the V gene TRBV12-3 or TRBV12-4; D remains unclear. V lost 6 bases and J 8 bases, leaving 16 bases between the germline ends. CDR3 length: 13 amino acids. The CDR3 is CASRETGGWEAFF. The CDR3 DNA reads TGTGCCAGCAGAGAGACGGGAGGGTGGGAAGCTTTCTTT.

The rearrangement links TRBV20-1 to TRBJ1-4; maybe TRBD1 (6 bases). This CDR3 is 16 amino acids long. In germline, CDR1 is DFQATT, CDR2 SNEGSKA (reference sequence). Deletions cut 0 bases from V and 2 bases from J, with 13 bases between. In DNA form, the CDR3 reads TGCAGTGCTAGAGATCCCAGGGGAATGACTAATGAAAAACTGTTTTTT. Translated, it gives CSARDPRGMTNEKLFF.

The chain links TRBV10-3 to TRBJ1-5; no firm D call. This CDR3 is built from 13 residues. CDR1 ENHRY and CDR2 SYGVKD come from the germline V gene. V lost 8 bases, J lost 4 bases, and 12 bases lay in between. Here the CDR3 DNA reads TGTGCCATCTTCGGCACAGTTAATCAGCCCCAGCATTTT. It translates to CAIFGTVNQPQHF.

The chain has TRBV6-1 and TRBJ1-4, with 7 bases aligning to TRBD1. The V gene's germline CDR1 is MNHNS and CDR2 SASEGT. V shed 1 base and J 5 bases; nucleotides not matched to a gene: 7. This CDR3 comprises 16 residues. CDR3 nucleotide sequence: TGTGCCAGCAGTGAAGGGGGGACAGTGGGAAATGAAAAACTGTTTTTT. Translated, it gives CASSEGGTVGNEKLFF.

This clonotype was recorded a few times. The genes are TRBV19 and TRBJ2-3; tentatively, D is TRBD1 or TRBD2 (5 bases each). The V and J ends lost 4 bases and 9 bases respectively, with 11 bases between them. The CDR3 is 12 amino acids. The V gene's germline CDR1 is LNHDA and CDR2 SQIVND (reference sequence). The CDR3 nucleotides are TGTGCCAGTAGTACGGGGCTTCAAACGCAGTATTTT. This codes for CASSTGLQTQYF.